This T cell receptor (beta chain) was retrieved from a study of blood T cell repertoires in COVID-19. Study-level background: From the United States, Italy and Spain came samples of acute and convalescent COVID-19. Sample material is recorded as cDNA or gDNA derived from T cells, B-cell-depleted T cells, or PBMCs.

In the authors' methods: From reference gene primer amplification, estimates of nucleated cell counts were derived. Method: immunoSEQ multiplex PCR; TCRdb's copy keeps in-frame clones and lacks some. The V and J calls and clone size are taken from that table; D and trimming were inferred from the DNA. Of 52,000 or so clones in the sample, less than 90% were seen once. The V segment lost 5 bases and the J segment 3 bases; nucleotides outside the gene matches: 5. Germline values: CDR1 SGHTA, CDR2 FQGTGA. The CDR3 contains 15 residues. This chain joins TRBV7-3 and TRBJ2-2, with 8 bases identical to TRBD1. The sample taken for sequencing was peripheral blood. The receptor's source is a man in his fifties with acute or convalescent COVID-19. The CDR3 DNA reads TGTGCCAGCAGCGAGCAGGGGGCGGACACCGGGGAGCTGTTTTTT. As protein: CASSEQGADTGELFF.